These T cell receptor beta chains were read from a single sample in a study of cytomegalovirus exposure and HLA in healthy donors. Here immunoSEQ multiplex PCR was the method, and the copy in TCRdb shows in-frame clones only, minus some. The sample records 85,000 to 100,000 clones, roughly 76% being singletons. The sequencing sample was made of PBMCs. These receptors were collected from a human donor in good health. Each CDR3 is given with its conserved first and last residue. D genes are given only for firm matches. The size field is filled for only some rows; it gives once, few, many or a size class.

D gene,V gene,J gene,clone size,CDR3 DNA,CDR3 protein
TRBD1,TRBV7-2,TRBJ2-3,NA,TGTGCCAGCAGCTCGACAGGGGGGTCGACAGATACGCAGTATTTT,CASSSTGGSTDTQYF
NA,TRBV6-4,TRBJ2-7,NA,TGTGCCAGCCGGTGGACGGGGATTTTCTCCTACGAGCAGTACTTC,CASRWTGIFSYEQYF
TRBD1,TRBV6-1,TRBJ1-1,once,TGTGCCAGCAGTGAAGACAGGGGCGGTGAAGCTTTCTTT,CASSEDRGGEAFF
TRBD1,TRBV5-5,TRBJ1-1,NA,TGTGCCAGCAGCCCTATAGGACAGGGGGCCGGTGAAGCTTTCTTT,CASSPIGQGAGEAFF
TRBD2,TRBV7-2,TRBJ2-7,NA,TGTGCCAGCAGCGGTCGGACTAGCGGTCTCTACGAGCAGTACTTC,CASSGRTSGLYEQYF
NA,TRBV5-4,TRBJ1-2,NA,TGTGCCAGCAGCTTGGGGGACACAATCTATGGCTACACCTTC,CASSLGDTIYGYTF
NA,TRBV29-1,TRBJ2-7,NA,TGCAGCGTTACCAAACGGACAGTAACCACCTACGAGCAGTACTTC,CSVTKRTVTTYEQYF
NA,TRBV15,TRBJ2-5,few,TGTGCCACCAGCAGTGACCGGTGGCAGCAGAGAGGATTGGATGAGACCCAGTACTTC,CATSSDRWQQRGLDETQYF
TRBD2,TRBV2,TRBJ2-7,once,TGTGCCAGCCGGTCCCGGCCAGCGGGGGGTCCCAGCTCCTACGAGCAGTACTTC,CASRSRPAGGPSSYEQYF
TRBD2,TRBV7-2,TRBJ2-1,NA,TGTGCCAGCAGCTTAAATGAGGGGGGACTAGCGCGGAATGAGCAGTTCTTC,CASSLNEGGLARNEQFF
TRBD1,TRBV19,TRBJ1-1,few,TGTGCCAGTACGAGGGACAGGGTGAACACTGAAGCTTTCTTT,CASTRDRVNTEAFF
NA,TRBV2,TRBJ1-1,NA,TGTGCCAGCAGTCCCGGGACACGGAACACTGAAGCTTTCTTT,CASSPGTRNTEAFF
NA,TRBV19,TRBJ1-3,NA,TGTGCCAGTAGTATAGACGAGACAAGTCGATCCGGAAACACCATATATTTT,CASSIDETSRSGNTIYF
NA,TRBV2,TRBJ2-2,NA,TGTGCCAGCAGCCCCCCCGGGACACTGGGGGCCGGGGAGCTGTTTTTT,CASSPPGTLGAGELFF
TRBD1,TRBV5-1,TRBJ1-1,NA,TGCGCCAGCAGCCCCACGGTAGGGACAGGCCCTGAAGCTTTCTTT,CASSPTVGTGPEAFF
TRBD1,TRBV5-1,TRBJ2-7,NA,TGCGCCAGCAGCTTGCGGCAGGGGGTGGAATACGAGCAGTACTTC,CASSLRQGVEYEQYF
NA,TRBV25-1,TRBJ2-2,few,TGTGCCAGCAGTGAATCGAGAGGGTCTCACGGGGAGCTGTTTTTT,CASSESRGSHGELFF
TRBD2,TRBV5-1,TRBJ2-6,NA,TGCGCCAGCAGCTTACTAGCGGGGGGCTCTGGGGCCAACGTCCTGACTTTC,CASSLLAGGSGANVLTF
NA,TRBV5-4,TRBJ1-1,few,TGTGCCAGCAGCTTGGGGGGGACATGGGAAGCTTTCTTT,CASSLGGTWEAFF
TRBD1,TRBV6-1,TRBJ2-7,NA,TGTGCCAGCAGTGAGGGACAGGGAGGCTACGAGCAGTACTTC,CASSEGQGGYEQYF
TRBD2,TRBV2,TRBJ2-1,NA,TGTGCCAGCGGGGGGGTTGCGGGGCGATATGAGCAGTTCTTC,CASGGVAGRYEQFF
NA,TRBV9,TRBJ2-2,NA,TGTGCCAGCAGCCCCCCCCCAGTCACCACCGGGGAGCTGTTTTTT,CASSPPPVTTGELFF
TRBD1,TRBV6-1,TRBJ1-5,NA,TGTGCCAGCAGTGAAGCGGACAGGAGGCTTTATAGCAATCAGCCCCAGCATTTT,CASSEADRRLYSNQPQHF
TRBD2,TRBV30,TRBJ2-3,NA,TGTGCCTGGAGAAAGGTAGCGGGGGGTTCAGATACGCAGTATTTT,CAWRKVAGGSDTQYF
NA,TRBV10-1,TRBJ1-1,few,TGCGCCAGCAGTGACGGGTACACTGAAGCTTTCTTT,CASSDGYTEAFF
TRBD2,TRBV19,TRBJ2-2,NA,TGTGCCAGTATGATGCGGGGGGGCACCGGGGAGCTGTTTTTT,CASMMRGGTGELFF
TRBD1,TRBV2,TRBJ2-2,NA,TGTGCCAGCAGTGACCAGGGGGCGACCGGGGAGCTGTTTTTT,CASSDQGATGELFF
NA,TRBV11-3,TRBJ2-3,NA,TGTGCCAGCAGCCTTGCAGGGGGCACAGATACGCAGTATTTT,CASSLAGGTDTQYF
TRBD2,TRBV11-2,TRBJ2-7,NA,TGTGCCAGCAGCCGAGCGGGAGGGCCCTACGAGCAGTACTTC,CASSRAGGPYEQYF
NA,TRBV15,TRBJ1-1,NA,TGTGCCACCAGCAGAGATAGAGACACTGAAGCTTTCTTT,CATSRDRDTEAFF
TRBD1,TRBV18,TRBJ2-7,few,TGTGCCAGCTCACGACTGGGACAGAGTCGCTACGAGCAGTACTTC,CASSRLGQSRYEQYF
NA,TRBV2,TRBJ1-1,few,TGTGCCAGCGGAGGAATCACGAACACTGAAGCTTTCTTT,CASGGITNTEAFF
NA,TRBV29-1,TRBJ1-6,NA,TGCAGCGCGGCGGATACCCGAAATTCACCCCTCCACTTT,CSAADTRNSPLHF
NA,TRBV7-9,TRBJ2-3,NA,TGTGCCAGCAGCTTATACGGAGATACAGATACGCAGTATTTT,CASSLYGDTDTQYF
TRBD1,TRBV19,TRBJ2-3,NA,TGTGCCAGTAGTATAGGCACAGGGGATACAGATACGCAGTATTTT,CASSIGTGDTDTQYF
TRBD1,TRBV11-3,TRBJ2-2,NA,TGTGCCAGCAGCCCCCGACAGGGGCGCACCGGGGAGCTGTTTTTT,CASSPRQGRTGELFF
NA,TRBV25-1,TRBJ1-1,NA,TGTGCCAGCAGTGTACTGAAGAACACTGAAGCTTTCTTT,CASSVLKNTEAFF
NA,TRBV30,TRBJ2-5,NA,TGTGCCTGGAGTATTTCGGCGGGCAAGCAGTACTTC,CAWSISAGKQYF
TRBD2,TRBV5-6,TRBJ2-7,NA,TGTGCCAGCAGCTTGGCGGGGGGCGAGCAGTACTTC,CASSLAGGEQYF
NA,TRBV29-1,TRBJ2-1,NA,TGCAGCGTTGAAGGTTCCAGGATCGGTAATGAGCAGTTCTTC,CSVEGSRIGNEQFF
TRBD1,TRBV7-6,TRBJ2-7,NA,TGTGCCAGCAGCTTAGGGACAGGGTCCTACGAGCAGTACTTC,CASSLGTGSYEQYF
NA,TRBV11-2,TRBJ2-5,NA,TGTGCCAGCAGCTTATTTCGCGGGGAAGAGACCCAGTACTTC,CASSLFRGEETQYF
NA,TRBV4-1,TRBJ2-7,NA,TGCGCCAGCAGCCAAGATCCAGGGGGGCACTACGAGCAGTACTTC,CASSQDPGGHYEQYF
NA,TRBV19,TRBJ1-4,once,TGTGCCAGTAATGCCCTGGGGCAGGGGAATGAAAAACTGTTTTTT,CASNALGQGNEKLFF
NA,TRBV6-6,TRBJ2-7,NA,TGTGCCAGCAGTTTGTTCGGAGACAACGGGGGGCAGTACTTC,CASSLFGDNGGQYF
NA,TRBV18,TRBJ2-3,NA,TGTGCCAGCTCACAGGAGCCCCGAGATACGCAGTATTTT,CASSQEPRDTQYF
NA,TRBV6-1,TRBJ1-1,NA,TGTGCCAGCAGGCCCGGACTAAACACTGAAGCTTTCTTT,CASRPGLNTEAFF
TRBD1,TRBV5-1,TRBJ1-6,NA,TGCGCCAGCAGCTTGACAGGACAGGGGCTCTTGAATAATTCACCCCTCCACTTT,CASSLTGQGLLNNSPLHF
NA,TRBV6-5,TRBJ1-1,NA,TGTGCCAGCAGCCCGGTCGGGGGTGGATTAACTGAAGCTTTCTTT,CASSPVGGGLTEAFF
TRBD1,TRBV5-1,TRBJ1-5,NA,TGCGCCAGCAGCTTGGGACAGGGCGATCAGCCCCAGCATTTT,CASSLGQGDQPQHF